These T cell receptor beta chains were read from a single sample in a study of T cell repertoires in cytomegalovirus infection. TCRdb re-called the reads with MiXCR, one entry per CDR3 protein. The sample consists of over 150,000 distinct CDR3 sequences, roughly 20% of them appearing once. Sequenced input: PBMCs. All receptors come from a human donor in good health (CMV status not recorded). Some clones in this sample may be carry-over from other donors' samples. Both conserved end residues are part of each CDR3. A D gene is named only where the DNA matches it firmly. Size is omitted from some rows. Given values are once, few, many or a class for expanded clones.

CDR3 DNA	CDR3 protein	V gene	D gene	clone size	J gene	CDR3 length
TGTGCCAGCAGCCCCGGCGGTCGGGAGCAGTTCTTC	CASSPGGREQFF	TRBV7-9	-	many	TRBJ2-1	12
TGTGCCAGCAAGGTTAGCGGGGGGACTAATGAGCAGTTCTTC	CASKVSGGTNEQFF	TRBV2	TRBD2	-	TRBJ2-1	14
TGTGCCAGCAGCTTAAACCGCCAGGGGGGTAACACTGAAGCTTTCTTT	CASSLNRQGGNTEAFF	TRBV7-2	TRBD1	many	TRBJ1-1	16
TGTGCCACCAGCAGAGATTCGGGAGACACCTACTACGAGCAGTACTTC	CATSRDSGDTYYEQYF	TRBV15	-	few	TRBJ2-7	16
TGCAGTGCTCCTGAACTCGGCAGGACGAACACCGGGGAGCTGTTTTTT	CSAPELGRTNTGELFF	TRBV20-1	-	few	TRBJ2-2	16
TGTGCCAGCAGCGGGACTAGCTACAATGAGCAGTTCTTC	CASSGTSYNEQFF	TRBV5-6	TRBD2	few	TRBJ2-1	13
TGTGCCAGCAGTCCCGGGATGGGGGAGCTGTTTTTT	CASSPGMGELFF	TRBV12-3/TRBV12-4	-	few	TRBJ2-2	12
TGTGCCATCAGTGAGTCGACTAGTGGCTACACCTTC	CAISESTSGYTF	TRBV10-3	-	-	TRBJ1-2	12
TGTGCCAGCAGCCGCGCCGGGGAGACCCAGTACTTC	CASSRAGETQYF	TRBV7-2	-	many	TRBJ2-5	12
TGTGCCAGCAACCAGATCGGGGGGGAAACCTACAATGAGCAGTTCTTC	CASNQIGGETYNEQFF	TRBV11-1	TRBD2	-	TRBJ2-1	16
TGTGCCACCAGTGACCCCGGACTACCCGATAACTATGGCTACACCTTC	CATSDPGLPDNYGYTF	TRBV24-1	-	-	TRBJ1-2	16
TGTGCCAGCAGCCTCGGACTCCAGCCAGATACGCAGTATTTT	CASSLGLQPDTQYF	TRBV5-4	-	-	TRBJ2-3	14
TGTGCCAGCAGCCAAGGGGACAGGCGGAACACTGAAGCTTTCTTT	CASSQGDRRNTEAFF	TRBV6-2/TRBV6-3	TRBD1	few	TRBJ1-1	15
TGTGCCAGCAGCGCGAGCGGGGGCATTATTGAAGCTTTCTTT	CASSASGGIIEAFF	TRBV7-8	-	many	TRBJ1-1	14
TGTGCCACCAAAGGAGGGGGCACTGAAGCTTTCTTT	CATKGGGTEAFF	TRBV15	-	-	TRBJ1-1	12
TGTGCCATCAGTGCAGATCGGGATCAGCCCCAGCATTTT	CAISADRDQPQHF	TRBV10-3	-	many	TRBJ1-5	13
TGTGCCAGCAGTAGACACGAACACATGAACACTGAAGCTTTCTTT	CASSRHEHMNTEAFF	TRBV6-2/TRBV6-3	-	-	TRBJ1-1	15
TGTGCCAGCAGCTCCTTACAGGGTACCCAGTACTTC	CASSSLQGTQYF	TRBV11-2	-	few	TRBJ2-5	12
TGTGCCAGCAGTGAATATATAGTTATTGGAGCTTTCTTT	CASSEYIVIGAFF	TRBV6-1	-	many	TRBJ1-1	13
TGTGCCAGCAGCCCGGGGATCGGGGGCGGTCTATATGGCTACACCTTC	CASSPGIGGGLYGYTF	TRBV7-2	-	-	TRBJ1-2	16
TGTGCCAGCACGGGGGTAATCGGGGAGCAGTACTTC	CASTGVIGEQYF	TRBV28	-	many	TRBJ2-7	12
TGTGCCAGCAGTGAAATGGGACTAGCTGACCGCTTTGGGCAGTACTTC	CASSEMGLADRFGQYF	TRBV2	TRBD2	-	TRBJ2-7	16
TGTGCCAGCAGACCCCTACAGGGGTATATCACTGAAGCTTTCTTT	CASRPLQGYITEAFF	TRBV11-2	TRBD1	few	TRBJ1-1	15
TGTGCCAGCAGGATGGAGGGAACCGGGGAGCTGTTTTTT	CASRMEGTGELFF	TRBV6-1	-	many	TRBJ2-2	13
TGTGCCAGCAGCTTGCAGACTAGCGGGGTGTACGAGCAGTACTTC	CASSLQTSGVYEQYF	TRBV7-2	TRBD2	many	TRBJ2-7	15
TGTGCCAGCAGACCCAGGCCCACGAATACGCAGTATTTT	CASRPRPTNTQYF	TRBV28	-	-	TRBJ2-3	13
TGTGCCAGCAGCCTTGGGACCATCAATGAGCAGTTCTTC	CASSLGTINEQFF	TRBV7-8	-	many	TRBJ2-1	13
TGTGCCAGCAGCCAAGATCGCACTGAAGCTTTCTTT	CASSQDRTEAFF	TRBV4-2	-	-	TRBJ1-1	12